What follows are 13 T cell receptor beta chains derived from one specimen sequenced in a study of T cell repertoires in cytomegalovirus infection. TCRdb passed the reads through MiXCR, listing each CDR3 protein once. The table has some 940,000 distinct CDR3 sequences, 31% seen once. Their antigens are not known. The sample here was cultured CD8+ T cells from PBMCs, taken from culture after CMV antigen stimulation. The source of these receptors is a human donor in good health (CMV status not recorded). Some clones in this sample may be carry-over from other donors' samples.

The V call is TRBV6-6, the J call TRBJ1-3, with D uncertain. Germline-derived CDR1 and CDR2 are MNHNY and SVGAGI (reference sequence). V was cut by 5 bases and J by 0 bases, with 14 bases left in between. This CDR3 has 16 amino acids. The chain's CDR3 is CASSDRRIYSGNTIYF. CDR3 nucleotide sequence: TGTGCCAGCAGTGATCGACGAATTTACTCTGGAAACACCATATATTTT.

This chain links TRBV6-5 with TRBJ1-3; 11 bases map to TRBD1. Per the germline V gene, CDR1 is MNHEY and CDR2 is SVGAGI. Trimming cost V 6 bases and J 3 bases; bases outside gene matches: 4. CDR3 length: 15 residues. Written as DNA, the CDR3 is TGTGCCAGCAGCCCCGGGACAGGGGGTGGAAACACCATATATTTT. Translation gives CASSPGTGGGNTIYF.

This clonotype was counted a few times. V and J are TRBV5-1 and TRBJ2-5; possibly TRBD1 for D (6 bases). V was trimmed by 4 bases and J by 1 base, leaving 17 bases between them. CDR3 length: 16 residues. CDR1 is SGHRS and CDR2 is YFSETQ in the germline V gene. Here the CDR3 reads CASSPLRDIFQETQYF. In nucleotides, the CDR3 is TGCGCCAGCAGCCCCCTCCGGGACATCTTCCAAGAGACCCAGTACTTC.

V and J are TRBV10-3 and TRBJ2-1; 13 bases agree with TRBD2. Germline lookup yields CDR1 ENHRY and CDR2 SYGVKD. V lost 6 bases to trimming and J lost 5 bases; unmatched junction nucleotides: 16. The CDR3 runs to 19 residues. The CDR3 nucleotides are TGTGCCATCAGAACTTCGACTAGCGGGGGGAAACCAGAAGACAATGAGCAGTTCTTC. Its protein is CAIRTSTSGGKPEDNEQFF.

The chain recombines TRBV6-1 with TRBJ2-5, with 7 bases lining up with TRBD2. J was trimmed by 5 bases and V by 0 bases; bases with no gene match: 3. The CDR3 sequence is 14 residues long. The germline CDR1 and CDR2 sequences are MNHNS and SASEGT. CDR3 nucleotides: TGTGCCAGCAGTGAAGCGGGGGGGTGGGAGACCCAGTACTTC. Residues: CASSEAGGWETQYF.

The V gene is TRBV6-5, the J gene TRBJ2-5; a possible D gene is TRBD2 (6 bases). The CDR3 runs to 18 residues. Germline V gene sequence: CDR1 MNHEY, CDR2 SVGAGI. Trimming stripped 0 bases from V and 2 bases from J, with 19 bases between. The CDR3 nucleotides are TGTGCCAGCAGTTACTCAGGCCCGTTTAGCGGTTATCAAGAGACCCAGTACTTC. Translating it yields CASSYSGPFSGYQETQYF.

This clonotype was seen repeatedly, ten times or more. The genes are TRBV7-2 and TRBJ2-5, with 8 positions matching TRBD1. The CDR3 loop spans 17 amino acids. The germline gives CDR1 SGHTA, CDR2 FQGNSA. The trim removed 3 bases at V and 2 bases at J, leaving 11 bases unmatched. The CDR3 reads CASSFLAPGTGQETQYF. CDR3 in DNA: TGTGCCAGCAGCTTTTTAGCGCCTGGGACAGGTCAAGAGACCCAGTACTTC.

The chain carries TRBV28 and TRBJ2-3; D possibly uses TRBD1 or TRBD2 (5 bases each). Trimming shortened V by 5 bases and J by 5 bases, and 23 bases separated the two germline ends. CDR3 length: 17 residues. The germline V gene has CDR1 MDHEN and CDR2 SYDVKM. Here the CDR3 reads CASSPSDSGPTIDTQYF. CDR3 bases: TGTGCCAGCAGTCCCTCGGACTCAGGGCCTACTATAGATACGCAGTATTTT.

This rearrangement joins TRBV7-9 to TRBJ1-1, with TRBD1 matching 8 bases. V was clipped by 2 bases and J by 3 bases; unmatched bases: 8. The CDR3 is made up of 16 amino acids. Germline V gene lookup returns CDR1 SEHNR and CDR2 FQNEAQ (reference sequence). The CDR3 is CASSLRYRGVYTEAFF. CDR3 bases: TGTGCCAGCAGCTTACGCTACAGGGGGGTCTACACTGAAGCTTTCTTT.

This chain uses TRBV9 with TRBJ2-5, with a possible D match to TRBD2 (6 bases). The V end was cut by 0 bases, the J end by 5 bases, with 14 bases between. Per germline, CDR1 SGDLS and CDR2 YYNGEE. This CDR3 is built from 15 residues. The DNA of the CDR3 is TGTGCCAGCAGCGTAGAAGGGACCCGGGGGGAGACCCAGTACTTC. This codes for CASSVEGTRGETQYF.

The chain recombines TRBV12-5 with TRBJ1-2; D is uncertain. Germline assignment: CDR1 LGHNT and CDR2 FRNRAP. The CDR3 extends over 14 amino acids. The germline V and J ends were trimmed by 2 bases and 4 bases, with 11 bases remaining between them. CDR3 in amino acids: CASGLPRGSYGYTF. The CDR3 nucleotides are TGTGCTAGTGGTTTGCCCCGCGGATCCTATGGCTACACCTTC.

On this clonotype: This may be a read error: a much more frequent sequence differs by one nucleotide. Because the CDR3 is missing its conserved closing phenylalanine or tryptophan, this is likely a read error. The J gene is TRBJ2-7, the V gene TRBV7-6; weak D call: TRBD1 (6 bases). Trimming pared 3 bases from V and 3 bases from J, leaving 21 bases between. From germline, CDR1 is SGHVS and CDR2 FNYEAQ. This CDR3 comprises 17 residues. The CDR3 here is CASSFRQAVSENYEQYS. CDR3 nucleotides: TGTGCCAGCAGCTTTCGACAGGCAGTCTCCGAAAACTACGAGCAGTACTCC.

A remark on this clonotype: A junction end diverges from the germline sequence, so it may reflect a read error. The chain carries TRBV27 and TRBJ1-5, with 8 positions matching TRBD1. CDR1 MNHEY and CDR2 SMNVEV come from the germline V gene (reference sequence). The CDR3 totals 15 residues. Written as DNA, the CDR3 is TGTGCCAGCAGTTTTACAGGGGGGGAAAATCAGCCCCGGCATTTT. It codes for CASSFTGGENQPRHF.